This T cell receptor beta chain originates from a study of T cell responses to AZD1222 COVID-19 vaccine. Turning to the study itself: Doses given second, at about 4 or about 12 weeks, were pooled. Notes on the study in general: Spike-specific TCR breadth and depth grew following two AZD1222 doses. There were repertoire samples only from the period after the peak T cell response.

For this clone: The antigen remains undetermined.

Only in-frame clones appear in the TCRdb table, and some are missing; sequencing was by immunoSEQ multiplex PCR. The sample has about 96,000 clones, 88% seen once. The CDR3 spans 16 residues. Germline assignment: CDR1 SGHTS and CDR2 YDEGEE. Trimming stripped 3 bases from V and 1 base from J, with 14 bases between. The chain carries TRBV5-8 and TRBJ1-5, with D perhaps TRBD1 (5 bases). This TCR was sampled from an adult in good health. Sequencing used peripheral blood, obtained on day 0 of AZD1222 vaccination. CDR3 sequence (DNA): TGTGCCAGCAGCTCCCGGACATCCGGAAGCAATCAGCCCCAGCATTTT. Its translation is CASSSRTSGSNQPQHF.